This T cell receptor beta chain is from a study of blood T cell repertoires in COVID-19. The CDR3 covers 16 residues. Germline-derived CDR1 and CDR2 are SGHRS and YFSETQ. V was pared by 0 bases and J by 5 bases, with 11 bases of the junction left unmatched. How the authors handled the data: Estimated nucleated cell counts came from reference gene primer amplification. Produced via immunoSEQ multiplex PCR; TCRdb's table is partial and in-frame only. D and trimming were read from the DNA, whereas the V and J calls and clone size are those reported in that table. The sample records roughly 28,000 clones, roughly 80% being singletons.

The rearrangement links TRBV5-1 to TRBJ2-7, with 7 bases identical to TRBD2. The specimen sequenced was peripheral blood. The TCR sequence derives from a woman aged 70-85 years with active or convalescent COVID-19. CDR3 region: CASSLAGWEGHHEQYF. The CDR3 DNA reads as TGCGCCAGCAGCTTGGCAGGTTGGGAGGGCCACCACGAGCAGTACTTC.